This T cell receptor (beta chain) stems from a study of OX40 agonist ivuxolimab in advanced cancers. Looking at the study overall: Checkpoint inhibitors had been given previously to 40% of patients. Study observations and caveats: Researchers report that CD8+ T cells had, on average, more expanded clones than CD4+.

Of note for this clone: The antigen is unknown.

Here immunoSEQ multiplex PCR was the method, and the copy in TCRdb shows in-frame clones only, minus some. The profile covers about 92,000 clones, with 90% to 95% appearing a single time and 0.25% to 0.35% taken by the ten largest. This CDR3 comprises 12 residues. V shed 7 bases and J shed 5 bases, with 11 bases lying between them. CDR1 and CDR2 (germline): SEHNR, FQNEAQ (reference sequence). This receptor was identified in an adult with an advanced solid tumor such as melanoma, head and neck, liver or kidney cancer. The V gene is TRBV7-9, the J gene TRBJ2-5; possibly TRBD1 or TRBD2 for D (6 bases each). The sequencing used CD4+ or CD8+ T cells sorted from blood, collected in a trial of the OX40 agonist ivuxolimab. The chain's CDR3 is CASNGGTETQYF. The CDR3 DNA sequence: TGTGCCAGCAACGGGGGCACGGAGACCCAGTACTTC.